The clone carrying this T cell receptor (beta chain) was seen a handful of times. This specimen belongs to a study of CD8+ T cells in alopecia areata. Study-wide context: Patients took tofacitinib for 6 to 18 months, followed by 6 drug-free months.

The treatment is: oral pan-JAK inhibitor, 5-10 mg twice daily. As the sequencing template, cDNA was produced by extracting RNA and reverse transcribing it. Here immunoSEQ multiplex PCR was the method, and the copy in TCRdb shows in-frame clones only, minus some. Of about 76,000 clones listed, around 61% are singletons. CDR1 is SNHLY, CDR2 FYNNEI, per germline. The length of the CDR3 is 14 residues. V was clipped by 5 bases and J by 8 bases, with 18 bases between them. The source of this sequence is a human donor with alopecia areata. V gene TRBV2 combines with J gene TRBJ1-2; D perhaps matches TRBD1 (5 bases). This specimen consisted of CD8+ T cells sorted from blood, obtained at week 24, from a patient treated with tofacitinib. The CDR3 here is CASSTTDKPLGYTF. In DNA, the CDR3 is TGTGCCAGCAGTACTACGGACAAGCCCCTGGGCTACACCTTC.